One and the same sample provided the 20 T cell receptor beta chains below, sequenced in a study of identifying expanded T cells in peripheral blood. Here immunoSEQ multiplex PCR was the method, and the copy in TCRdb shows in-frame clones only, minus some. This table holds approximately 110,000 clones, 80% to 90% found once. Source material: blood. The receptor source for this set is a person between 18 and 70 years old in good health.

In DNA, the CDR3 is TGTGCCAGCAGCTGGGGGCAGGGTGGCCAAGAGACCCAGTACTTC. Amino acids: CASSWGQGGQETQYF. This rearrangement joins TRBV27 to TRBJ2-5, with D maybe TRBD1 (6 bases). The CDR3 is 15 amino acids. Germline CDR1 MNHEY, CDR2 SMNVEV (reference sequence). V was pared by 6 bases and J by 1 base, with 15 bases between.

The chain combines TRBV30 with TRBJ1-5, with D possibly being TRBD1 (5 bases). V lost 2 bases to trimming and J lost 10 bases, with 9 bases between them. CDR3 size: 11 residues. CDR1 and CDR2 (germline): GTSNPN, SVGIG (reference sequence). CDR3 bases: TGTGCCTGGAGTACCCAGGGTCCCCAGCATTTT. Protein: CAWSTQGPQHF.

The chain is built from TRBV7-2 and TRBJ2-3, with D tentatively TRBD1 (6 bases). This CDR3 is built from 17 residues. The V and J ends lost 4 bases and 0 bases respectively, with 17 bases between them. Germline CDR1 SGHTA, CDR2 FQGNSA. As DNA, the CDR3 is TGTGCCAGCAGCTCGAGGGGGACACCCCCCAGCACAGATACGCAGTATTTT. Its protein is CASSSRGTPPSTDTQYF.

This chain joins TRBV6-5 and TRBJ1-2; 8 nucleotides line up with TRBD1. With 6 bases clipped from V and 3 bases from J, the junction kept 0 bases outside the gene matches. CDR1 is MNHEY and CDR2 is SVGAGI in the germline V gene. The CDR3 has 12 amino acids. CDR3 region: CASRTGDYGYTF. CDR3 DNA sequence: TGTGCCAGCAGGACAGGGGACTATGGCTACACCTTC.

As DNA, the CDR3 is TGTGCCATCAGTGAGGAAGGGGTGATGAACACTGAAGCTTTCTTT. Translated: CAISEEGVMNTEAFF. V and J are TRBV10-3 and TRBJ1-1, with TRBD1 as a possible D gene (5 bases). The CDR3 has 15 amino acids. With 2 bases removed from V and 0 bases from J, the gap between germline ends came to 10 bases. CDR1 and CDR2 from the germline V gene are ENHRY and SYGVKD.

This clone turned up a few times. The chain uses TRBV27 and TRBJ1-6; D ambiguous. CDR1 and CDR2 (germline): MNHEY, SMNVEV (reference sequence). V lost 5 bases and J 6 bases, leaving 14 bases between the germline ends. The CDR3 spans 15 residues. The CDR3: CASSPGVLRNSPLHF. CDR3 in DNA: TGTGCCAGCAGTCCTGGTGTACTGCGTAATTCACCCCTCCACTTT.

This clone was seen once. V gene TRBV19 combines with J gene TRBJ2-1; 8 bases line up with TRBD2. The V segment lost 1 base and the J segment 1 base; nucleotides outside the gene matches: 3. The germline V gene encodes CDR1 LNHDA and CDR2 SQIVND (reference sequence). The CDR3 is 16 residues long. The CDR3 here is CASSIGAGGSYNEQFF. The CDR3 DNA reads as TGTGCCAGTAGTATAGGGGCGGGGGGTTCCTACAATGAGCAGTTCTTC.

V is TRBV19 and J is TRBJ1-2, with 8 bases lining up with TRBD1. Looked up from germline, CDR1 is LNHDA and CDR2 is SQIVND (reference sequence). With 6 bases clipped from V and 4 bases from J, the junction kept 13 bases outside the gene matches. The CDR3 contains 16 residues. The CDR3 sequence: CASSPTRTGRTYGYTF. CDR3 sequence (DNA): TGTGCCAGTAGCCCTACGAGGACAGGGCGAACCTATGGCTACACCTTC.

This clone was counted once. The chain joins TRBV5-5 to TRBJ1-2; D is perhaps TRBD1 (6 bases). The CDR3 length is 14 residues. V dropped 7 bases and J dropped 4 bases, with 17 bases sitting between them. Germline V gene data show CDR1 as SGHKS and CDR2 as YYEKEE (reference sequence). CDR3 sequence reads: CASSLSDSLYGYTF. In DNA form, the CDR3 reads TGTGCCAGCTCATTATCGGACAGTCTCTATGGCTACACCTTC.

This sequence joins TRBV7-2 and TRBJ1-3; 8 bases match TRBD1. Losses at the gene ends were 5 bases for V and 2 bases for J; bases not matched to a gene: 8. The CDR3 is 16 amino acids. Germline V gene lookup returns CDR1 SGHTA and CDR2 FQGNSA. CDR3 bases: TGTGCCAGCAGCCCCTGGACAGGGCCCCCTGGAAACACCATATATTTT. This translates into CASSPWTGPPGNTIYF.

CDR3 region: CASSPQGEGANTGELFF. Written as DNA, the CDR3 is TGTGCCAGCTCACCACAGGGTGAGGGGGCTAACACCGGGGAGCTGTTTTTT. The rearrangement uses TRBV18 and TRBJ2-2, with 7 bases aligning to TRBD1. CDR1 KGHSH and CDR2 LQKENI come from the germline V gene. The CDR3 is 17 amino acids. The ends lost 1 base at V and 2 bases at J; junction bases unmatched: 7. The full variable domain, in which reference TRBV18 and TRBJ2-2 provide the parts outside the CDR3, is NAGVMQNPRHLVRRRGQEARLRCSPMKGHSHVYWYRQLPEEGLKFMVYLQKENIIDESGMPKERFSAEFPKEGPSILRIQQVVRGDSAAYFCASSPQGEGANTGELFFGEGSRLTVL.

This rearrangement joins TRBV19 to TRBJ2-5; 7 bases are a match to TRBD1. With V trimmed by 5 bases and J by 3 bases, 12 bases remained unmatched. There are 16 residues in the CDR3. Germline CDR1 LNHDA, CDR2 SQIVND (reference sequence). The CDR3 is CASSFRQGLGEETQYF. As DNA, the CDR3 is TGTGCCAGTAGTTTCAGACAGGGTCTCGGCGAAGAGACCCAGTACTTC. The complete variable domain, with remaining parts taken from reference TRBV19 and TRBJ2-5, reads DGGITQSPKYLFRKEGQNVTLSCEQNLNHDAMYWYRQDPGQGLRLIYYSQIVNDFQKGDIAEGYSVSREKKESFPLTVTSAQKNPTAFYLCASSFRQGLGEETQYFGPGTRLLVL.

The chain combines TRBV28 with TRBJ2-7, with TRBD1 matching 7 bases. The CDR3 contains 13 residues. Germline V gives CDR1 MDHEN, CDR2 SYDVKM. V lost 7 bases to trimming and J lost 3 bases; unmatched junction nucleotides: 6. The CDR3 DNA follows: TGTGCCAGCAATCCGGGACAGAGCTACGAGCAGTACTTC. Translation: CASNPGQSYEQYF.

This sequence joins TRBV15 and TRBJ2-1; TRBD2 matches at 7 bases. Germline lookup yields CDR1 LNHNV and CDR2 YYDKDF (reference sequence). V dropped 2 bases and J dropped 8; count of bases not matched to a gene: 9. This CDR3 region has 15 residues. The CDR3 DNA sequence: TGTGCCACCAGCAGATCCCGAGGACTAGATGATGAGCAGTTCTTC. It translates to CATSRSRGLDDEQFF.

This clone came up a few times. The CDR3 nucleotides are TGTGCCAGCAGCTTGGAATTAGCGGGGGGGCGTGAGACCCAGTACTTC. This encodes CASSLELAGGRETQYF. The rearrangement joins TRBV5-5 to TRBJ2-5, with TRBD2 matching over 11 bases. Germline V gene data show CDR1 as SGHKS and CDR2 as YYEKEE (reference sequence). There are 16 residues in the CDR3. The junction had 6 bases not matched to a gene; V was cut back by 0 bases and J by 5 bases.

V and J are TRBV5-5 and TRBJ2-3; D not resolved. Germline V gene lookup returns CDR1 SGHKS and CDR2 YYEKEE (reference sequence). The CDR3 loop spans 15 amino acids. V was clipped by 0 bases and J by 5 bases, with 13 bases between them. CDR3 coding DNA: TGTGCCAGCAGCTTGGCGGTGGGGATCCAAGATACGCAGTATTTT. Amino acids: CASSLAVGIQDTQYF.

J is TRBJ1-2 and V is TRBV5-8, with TRBD1 identical over 7 bases. J lost 13 bases, V lost 6 bases, and 15 bases had no gene match. The length of the CDR3 is 13 residues. Germline CDR1 and CDR2: SGHTS and YDEGEE. CDR3 sequence (DNA): TGTGCCAGCACACGGGGAGACAGGGATCCGCGCACCTTC. Its protein product is CASTRGDRDPRTF.

V and J are TRBV6-5 and TRBJ1-6; tentative D call: TRBD1 (5 bases). From germline, CDR1 is MNHEY and CDR2 SVGAGI. The CDR3 runs to 14 residues. The ends were cut back, 5 bases at V and 14 bases at J, with 19 bases in the middle. CDR3 in amino acids: CASSQTALGGALHF. The CDR3 bases are TGTGCCAGCAGTCAGACAGCCCTGGGGGGAGCCCTCCACTTT.

The chain combines TRBV10-3 with TRBJ1-2; D ambiguous. The CDR3 extends over 16 amino acids. Germline CDR1 and CDR2: ENHRY and SYGVKD. Trimming left V 3 bases short and J 0 bases short, with 14 bases between. CDR3 amino acids: CAISELGGYSNYGYTF. The CDR3 DNA reads as TGTGCCATCAGTGAATTAGGTGGATATTCTAACTATGGCTACACCTTC.

The chain couples TRBV7-2 to TRBJ2-7; TRBD1 aligns across 7 bases. This CDR3 region has 16 residues. The V and J ends lost 5 bases and 0 bases, in that order; junction bases with no gene match: 10. Germline assignment: CDR1 SGHTA and CDR2 FQGNSA. The DNA for the CDR3 is TGTGCCAGCAGCCAAGCTTCGGGACAGAGCTCCTACGAGCAGTACTTC. Translating it yields CASSQASGQSSYEQYF.